This T cell receptor (beta chain) appears in the sequencing data of a study of Ad26.COV2.S vaccination and SARS-CoV-2 variants. Study in general: Dosing was one shot or two shots 56 days apart.

Clones were read by immunoSEQ multiplex PCR, and TCRdb kept only the in-frame ones, dropping some. This sample has around 450,000 clones, with approximately 89% found just once. In regard to this clone: Its antigen is as yet unknown.

General study findings and limits: Higher spike-specific TCR breadth was found in vaccine recipients than in placebo recipients. Non-spike TCR breadth did not differ much between vaccine and placebo recipients.

Noted treatment: 19 received Ad26.COV2.S at low or high dose, single or two shots; roughly five received placebo; per-sample allocation not given. Sampling took place 63 days after the first vaccine or placebo injection. It was an adult aged 18-55 years in Boston who was the donor. CDR3 length: 16 residues. V lost 0 bases and J 3 bases, leaving 13 bases between the germline ends. The germline V gene encodes CDR1 SGHRS and CDR2 YFSETQ. Sequencing used peripheral blood, obtained in a trial of Ad26.COV2.S vaccine versus placebo. This clonotype originated in a person between 18 and 59 years old who received the Ad26.COV2.S COVID-19 vaccine or a placebo. V usage is TRBV5-1 and J usage is TRBJ2-1; D tentatively reads TRBD1 or TRBD2 (5 bases each). CDR3 loop: CASSLGSGTDYNEQFF. CDR3 DNA: TGCGCCAGCAGCTTGGGTTCCGGGACGGACTACAATGAGCAGTTCTTC. Drawing the rest from reference TRBV5-1 and TRBJ2-1, the complete variable domain is KAGVTQTPRYLIKTRGQQVTLSCSPISGHRSVSWYQQTPGQGLQFLFEYFSETQRNKGNFPGRFSGRQFSNSRSEMNVSTLELGDSALYLCASSLGSGTDYNEQFFGPGTRLTVL.